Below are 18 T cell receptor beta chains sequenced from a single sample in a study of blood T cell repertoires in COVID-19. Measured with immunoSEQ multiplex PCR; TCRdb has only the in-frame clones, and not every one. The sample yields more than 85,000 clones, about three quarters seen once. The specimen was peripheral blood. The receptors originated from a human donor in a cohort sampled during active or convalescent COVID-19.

The CDR3 here is CASSLVGSGQPQHF. CDR3 sequence (DNA): TGCGCCAGCAGCTTGGTCGGGTCCGGCCAGCCCCAGCATTTT. J is TRBJ1-5 and V is TRBV5-1, with D unclear. Looked up from germline, CDR1 is SGHRS and CDR2 is YFSETQ. CDR3 size: 14 residues. The V gene lost 0 bases and the J gene lost 7 bases, with 11 bases spanning the gap.

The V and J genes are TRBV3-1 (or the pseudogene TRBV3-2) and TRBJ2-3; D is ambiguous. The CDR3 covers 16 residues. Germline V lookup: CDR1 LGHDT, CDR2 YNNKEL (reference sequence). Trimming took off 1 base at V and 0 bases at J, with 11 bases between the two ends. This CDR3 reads CASSQVAPPSTDTQYF. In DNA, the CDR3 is TGTGCCAGCAGCCAAGTGGCACCCCCCAGCACAGATACGCAGTATTTT.

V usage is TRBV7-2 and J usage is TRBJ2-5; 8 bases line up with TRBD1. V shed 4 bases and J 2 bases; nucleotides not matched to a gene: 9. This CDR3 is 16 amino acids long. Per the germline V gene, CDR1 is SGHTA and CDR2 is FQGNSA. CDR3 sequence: CASSSGQGPIQETQYF. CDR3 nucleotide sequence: TGTGCCAGCAGCTCCGGACAGGGCCCGATACAAGAGACCCAGTACTTC.

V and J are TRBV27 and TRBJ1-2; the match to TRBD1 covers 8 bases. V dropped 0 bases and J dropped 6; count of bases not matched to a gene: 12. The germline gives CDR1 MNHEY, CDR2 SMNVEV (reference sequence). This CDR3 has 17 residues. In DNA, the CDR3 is TGTGCCAGCAGTTTATCCCCCGGGACAGGTATTCTCGATGGCTACACCTTC. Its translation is CASSLSPGTGILDGYTF.

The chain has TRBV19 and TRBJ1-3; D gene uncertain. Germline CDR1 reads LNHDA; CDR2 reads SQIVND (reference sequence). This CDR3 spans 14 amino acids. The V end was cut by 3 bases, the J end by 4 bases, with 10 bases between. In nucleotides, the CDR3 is TGTGCCAGTAGTATGTACGGTTCGGGAAACACCATATATTTT. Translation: CASSMYGSGNTIYF.

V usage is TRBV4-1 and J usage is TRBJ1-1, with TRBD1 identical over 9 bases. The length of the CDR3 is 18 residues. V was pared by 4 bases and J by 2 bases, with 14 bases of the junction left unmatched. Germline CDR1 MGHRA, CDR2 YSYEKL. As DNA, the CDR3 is TGCGCCAGCAGCCTCCTACAGGGGGCGAATTTTTTAAACACTGAAGCTTTCTTT. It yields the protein CASSLLQGANFLNTEAFF.

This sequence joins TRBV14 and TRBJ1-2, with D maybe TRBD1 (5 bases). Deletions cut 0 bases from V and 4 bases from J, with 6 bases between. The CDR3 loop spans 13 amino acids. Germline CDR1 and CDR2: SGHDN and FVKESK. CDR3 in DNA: TGTGCCAGCAGCCAAGACAGGGTCTATGGCTACACCTTC. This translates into CASSQDRVYGYTF.

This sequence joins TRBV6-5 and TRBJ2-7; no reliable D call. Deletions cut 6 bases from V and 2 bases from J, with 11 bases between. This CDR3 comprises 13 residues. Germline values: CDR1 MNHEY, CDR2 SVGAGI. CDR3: CASRASSPYEQYF. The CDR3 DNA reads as TGTGCCAGCAGGGCGTCTAGTCCCTACGAGCAGTACTTC.

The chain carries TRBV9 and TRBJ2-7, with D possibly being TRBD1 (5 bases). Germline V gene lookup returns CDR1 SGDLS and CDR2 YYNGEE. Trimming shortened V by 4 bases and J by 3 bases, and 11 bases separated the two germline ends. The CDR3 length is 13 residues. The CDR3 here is CASSKGFHYEQYF. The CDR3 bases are TGTGCCAGCAGCAAGGGGTTCCACTACGAGCAGTACTTC. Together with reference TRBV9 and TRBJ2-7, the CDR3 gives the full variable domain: DSGVTQTPKHLITATGQRVTLRCSPRSGDLSVYWYQQSLDQGLQFLIQYYNGEERAKGNILERFSAQQFPDLHSELNLSSLELGDSALYFCASSKGFHYEQYFGPGTRLTVT.

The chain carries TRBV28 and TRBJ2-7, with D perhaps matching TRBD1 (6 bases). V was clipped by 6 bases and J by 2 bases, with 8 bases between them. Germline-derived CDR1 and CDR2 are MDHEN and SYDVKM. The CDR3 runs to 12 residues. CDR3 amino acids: CASSRGPYEQYF. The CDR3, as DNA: TGTGCCAGCAGCAGGGGCCCCTACGAGCAGTACTTC.

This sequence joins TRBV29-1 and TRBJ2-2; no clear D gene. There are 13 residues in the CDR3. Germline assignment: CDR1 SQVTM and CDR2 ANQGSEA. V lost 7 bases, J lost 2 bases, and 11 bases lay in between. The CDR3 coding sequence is TGCAGCGGAGACTTAAAAAACACCGGGGAGCTGTTTTTT. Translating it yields CSGDLKNTGELFF.

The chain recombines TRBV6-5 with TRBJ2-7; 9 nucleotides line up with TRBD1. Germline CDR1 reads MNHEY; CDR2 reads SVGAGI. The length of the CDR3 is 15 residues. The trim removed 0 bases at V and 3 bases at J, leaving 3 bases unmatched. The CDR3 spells CASSYSGTGRYEQYF. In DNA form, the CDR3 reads TGTGCCAGCAGTTACTCTGGGACAGGGCGCTACGAGCAGTACTTC.

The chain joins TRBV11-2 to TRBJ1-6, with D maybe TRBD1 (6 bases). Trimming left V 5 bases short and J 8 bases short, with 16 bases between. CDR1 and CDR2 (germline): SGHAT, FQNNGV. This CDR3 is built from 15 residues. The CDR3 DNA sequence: TGTGCCAGCAGCACCGCGCGGGGGGGGCATTCACCCCTCCACTTT. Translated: CASSTARGGHSPLHF. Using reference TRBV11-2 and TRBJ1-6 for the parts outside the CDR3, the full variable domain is EAGVAQSPRYKIIEKRQSVAFWCNPISGHATLYWYQQILGQGPKLLIQFQNNGVVDDSQLPKDRFSAERLKGVDSTLKIQPAKLEDSAVYLCASSTARGGHSPLHFGNGTRLTVT.

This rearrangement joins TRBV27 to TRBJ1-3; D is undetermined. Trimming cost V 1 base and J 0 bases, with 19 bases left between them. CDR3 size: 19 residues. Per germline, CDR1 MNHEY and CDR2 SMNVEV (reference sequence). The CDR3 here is CASSLYAPWWSDSGNTIYF. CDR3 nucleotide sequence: TGTGCCAGCAGTTTATATGCCCCTTGGTGGAGTGACTCTGGAAACACCATATATTTT.

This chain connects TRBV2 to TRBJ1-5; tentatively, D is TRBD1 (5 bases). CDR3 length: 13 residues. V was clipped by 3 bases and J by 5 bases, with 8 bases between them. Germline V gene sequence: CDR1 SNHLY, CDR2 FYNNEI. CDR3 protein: CASSDAGDQPQHF. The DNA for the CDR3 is TGTGCCAGCAGTGATGCGGGGGATCAGCCCCAGCATTTT.

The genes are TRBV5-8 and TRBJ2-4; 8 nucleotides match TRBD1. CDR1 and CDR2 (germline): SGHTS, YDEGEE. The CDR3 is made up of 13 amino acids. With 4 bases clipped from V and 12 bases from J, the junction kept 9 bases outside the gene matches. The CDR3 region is CASSQDRVANQYF. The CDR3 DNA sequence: TGTGCCAGCAGCCAGGACAGGGTCGCGAATCAGTACTTC.

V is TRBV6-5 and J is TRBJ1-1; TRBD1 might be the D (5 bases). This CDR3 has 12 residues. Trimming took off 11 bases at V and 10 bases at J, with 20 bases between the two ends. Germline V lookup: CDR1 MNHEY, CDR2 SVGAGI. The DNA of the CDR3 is TGTGCCGCCCAAAGAGCTGTGGGGCTAGCTTTCTTT. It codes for CAAQRAVGLAFF.

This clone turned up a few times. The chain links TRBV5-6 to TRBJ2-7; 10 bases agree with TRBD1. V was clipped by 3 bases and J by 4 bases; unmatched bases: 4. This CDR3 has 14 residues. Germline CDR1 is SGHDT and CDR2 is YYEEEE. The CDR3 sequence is CASSWGQGNYEQYF. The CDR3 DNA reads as TGTGCCAGCAGCTGGGGACAGGGGAATTACGAGCAGTACTTC.